The sequence of this TCR beta chain was determined in a study of blood T cells in healthy people across ages. PCR was performed a second time for roughly 7 to 12 cycles using a sample-barcoded 5' primer and a J-beta primer mix. In TCRdb, the 5' RACE reads were re-called with MiXCR into one record per CDR3 protein. Among fewer than 2,000,000 distinct CDR3 sequences listed, roughly 30% were seen once. Researchers collected 9.5 to 10 milliliters of peripheral blood from every single donor. Germline CDR1 SGDLS, CDR2 YYNGEE. This CDR3 has 12 residues. Trimming took off 5 bases at V and 6 bases at J, with 11 bases between the two ends.

The sample comprised blood. The TCR originated in a woman in her twenties or thirties in good health. This rearrangement joins TRBV9 to TRBJ1-2, with D possibly TRBD1 on 6 matching bases. The CDR3 region has the DNA TGTGCCAGCAGAGGGGGGAGTGATGGCTACACCTTC. As protein: CASRGGSDGYTF.